These T cell receptor beta chains were read from a single sample in a study of blood T cell repertoires in COVID-19. Data came from immunoSEQ multiplex PCR; TCRdb stores just in-frame clones and leaves some out. The sample records approximately 76,000 clones, roughly 86% being singletons. What was sequenced was peripheral blood. The receptors come from a woman in her fifties or sixties with acute or convalescent COVID-19. CDR3s leave out the opening cysteine and the closing phenylalanine or tryptophan.

>TRBV15
ATSSRGQSSYNSPLH
>TRBV9
ASSTAGSTDTQY
>TRBV5-1
ASSGAGGQTDTQY
>TRBV19
ASSITGSGEQY
>TRBV4-1
ASSQQAGASLRETQY
>TRBV19
ASSKVPGTGTTEAF
>TRBV19
ASSSRNEQF
>TRBV5-6
ASRERRGSYNEQF
>TRBV6-4
ASSDSSRGDIVNQSPLH
>TRBV7-2
ASSFLQRRSYEQY
>TRBV7-2
ASSLLSSTGELF
>TRBV9
ASSVGLAGSQTGELF
>TRBV4-2
ASSQEGRSAPYEQY
>TRBV3-1/TRBV3-2
ASSQGRGGNYGYT
>TRBV30
AWSSGETQY
>TRBV2
ASSEERGARETQY
>TRBV2
ASRETGRVREQY
>TRBV5-4
ASSPGQGNTGELF
>TRBV4-2
ASSQDQKETQY
>TRBV24-1
ATSETTSGYTDTQY
>TRBV19
ASSIDTGGPVIAKNIQY
>TRBV9
ASSVGQGEAF
>TRBV2
ASSEIPGKYEAF
>TRBV28
ASSFSRVGLGYT
>TRBV11-2
ASSLSGLRGYT
>TRBV12-3/TRBV12-4
ASNHQQGRTIY
>TRBV5-5
ASSFFLSGANTGELF
>TRBV19
ASSMSGDQTGNTIY
>TRBV7-2
ASSLGVPGQGTRGYGYT
>TRBV2
ASSDRRGGETQY
>TRBV6-6
ASNLLAGNTDTQY
>TRBV27
ASSLSYRGQSEQY
>TRBV18
ASSPPLARAGNTIY
>TRBV4-1
ASSQPTIVGGEQF
>TRBV13
ASSYRGGGGADTQY
>TRBV19
ASSAAYGTGQETQY
>TRBV27
ASSHLGSGGFSYEQY
>TRBV7-2
ASSRAGGDTGYT
>TRBV5-1
ASSLAGVEQF
>TRBV6-6
ASSLGGVGASPLH
>TRBV12-2
ASPFGSGGPSYNEQF
>TRBV7-3
ASSLTDRGPYEQY